The entry below gives a single T cell receptor (beta chain) sequence along with its context. In its sample, this clonotype was seen many times. Its cognate antigen has yet to be identified. No much larger clone exists at a distance of one base, and base qualities are not known. TCR alpha and beta chain libraries were amplified separately from the second PCR step onward. To determine each donor's CMV status, fresh PBMCs were stimulated overnight with CMV viral lysate, and IFNgamma production from CD4+ T cells was then assessed. Using Miltenyi beads, CD4 T cells were first positively selected, and CD8 T cells were then positively selected from the CD4-negative fraction. After staining for CD3, CD4, CD8, CD45RA, CD27 and a live/dead dye, cells were sorted on a BD Aria II into four subsets based on CD45RA and CD27. Blood was obtained from a few healthy volunteers, and the blood from each volunteer was fractionated into CD4 and CD8 T cells and subsequently into four differentiation subsets. Roughly 120 ml of peripheral blood was collected from each donor, and PBMC were isolated from the blood using Ficoll-Paque PLUS density-gradient centrifugation. Sorted cells were lysed in RLT buffer, and RNA was extracted with a Qiagen RNeasy kit and stored at -80°C.

The data derive from a study of naive and memory T cell subsets (dated by TCRdb to 2017 to 2019). A note on the overall study: Sorted naive and memory T cell subsets from peripheral blood were analyzed in the study using a UMI-based, open-source pipeline for TCR alpha and beta sequencing. RNA was DNase-treated and reverse transcribed with TCR constant-region primers, mostly using SuperScript III. Complete agreement was observed between the functional CMV T cell responses and the IgG serology results.

The library was made by UMI-ligation and nested PCR. The beta constant-region primer consisted of an equimolar mixture of two oligonucleotides that together covered TRBC1 and TRBC2. The ligated cDNA went through four rounds of PCR with nested alpha and beta constant-region primers together with the SP2 primer. A single-stranded oligonucleotide containing the SP2 primer and a 12-nucleotide UMI was joined to the 3' end of the cDNA by T4 RNA ligase 1. Incubation of the ligation reaction lasted about 19-24 hours at 16 degrees C. PCR2 was typically performed as a SYBR Green qPCR and was stopped at a predetermined threshold so that over-amplification was prevented. Every purification after the first one was done using Agencourt AMPure XP magnetic beads. Library quantification was done by Qubit, followed by a TapeStation check on which the main peak was expected at around 650 bp. Pooled libraries were sequenced on an Illumina MiSeq with v2 2x251 paired-end kits, typically giving roughly 0.9-2.1 million reads per sample. Each sample library was pooled at roughly 4.1 nM, and about 5-8% PhiX was included to improve cluster recognition. Concerning the study's data processing: FASTQ reads processed by Demultiplexor were assigned V and J genes by Decombinator through tag matching that tolerated a single base-pair mismatch. By using UMIs, Collapsinator corrected both sequencing errors and the frequency errors caused by PCR heterogeneity. TCRs were translated and CDR3s were extracted from the conserved cysteine to the FGXG phenylalanine by CDR3Translator, with non-productive sequences being flagged. Gini, Shannon entropy and inverse Simpson indices were calculated on repertoires that had been subsampled to equal numbers of UMI-defined TCRs. Within the linear range, a power law was fitted by maximum likelihood to the distributions of clonotype abundance. For one naive CD8 sample, the pipeline and MIGEC produced similar UMI counts, unique TCR numbers and clonal distributions. In one analysis, naive TCRs that were also found in any memory subset of the same donor were excluded from the naive repertoire. A set of some 7,600 CMV-associated CDR3 sequences, compiled from VDJdb and a published dataset, was used to search the repertoires. TCRdb applied fastp at Q25 and MiXCR to the public reads, then kept only in-frame beta chains. Duplicate CDR3 protein sequences are folded into a single record with the most common DNA and genes. The authors' filters were not applied to this entry. The sample data list approximately 100,000 distinct CDR3 sequences, and around 13% of these were observed just once. The ten biggest clones cover around 2.7% of the sample.

CDR1 and CDR2, looked up from the germline V gene, are SQVTM and ANQGSEA. Trimmed from V: 1 base; trimmed from J: 4 bases; junction bases lacking a gene match: 7. The CDR3 measures 15 amino acids from cysteine to phenylalanine. Only the CDR3 region is kept as DNA, spanning 45 bases read in frame from base 1. What the authors observed across the whole study: RNA-based TCR counts may be affected by expression changes linked to T cell activation and differentiation. A few larger clonotypes were found in naive repertoires, especially CD8, and these larger clonotypes were possibly memory cells re-expressing CD45RA. A power law was followed by TCR abundance, with an exponent that differed between naive and memory subsets but was consistent across the three individuals. In both CD4 and CD8 cells, going from naive through CM, EM and EMRA, the Gini index went up while Shannon and inverse Simpson diversity went down. Once error correction was done, more than 90% of naive TCR sequences showed up just once, which made the naive abundance distributions much steeper than those of the memory subsets. A clonotype was defined as a single alpha or beta chain sequence rather than as a paired alpha/beta receptor. The repertoire findings for the naive and memory subsets could not be validated against a ground truth, as none was available.

This clonotype was obtained from a human donor in good health. The chain was built from TRBV29-1 and TRBJ2-1, and TRBD2 aligns with 7 junction nucleotides. The sample taken for sequencing was naive CD8+ T cells from blood. The cell subset or site label, read with the paper, signifies: naive T cells, CD45RA high CD27+. The DNA is TGCAGCGTTGAAGGCACCGGGACTACGTACAATGAGCAGTTCTTC. This translates into CSVEGTGTTYNEQFF.